This entry features one T cell receptor (beta chain) sequence. V lost 1 base and J lost 2, with 19 bases in between. The CDR3 is made up of 18 amino acids. The V gene's germline CDR1 is SGHVS and CDR2 FNYEAQ. This sample was included in a study of blood T cell repertoires in COVID-19. Study processing details: The assay estimated nucleated cells by amplifying reference gene primers. Sequenced by immunoSEQ multiplex PCR; TCRdb stores in-frame clones only, minus some. The D gene and trimming were derived from the DNA, and the V and J assignments and clone size from that table. The sample consists of a few hundred thousand clones, approximately 83% of them appearing once.

The sequencing input was peripheral blood. The J gene is TRBJ2-3, the V gene TRBV7-6; D unresolved. This receptor was identified in a woman aged 25 to 39 who had recovered from COVID-19. In nucleotides, the CDR3 is TGTGCCAGCAGCTTAGTTCCCGTTTCTGGCGGAGACACAGATACGCAGTATTTT. Translated: CASSLVPVSGGDTDTQYF.